These 29 T cell receptor beta chains were sequenced from one sample in a study of neoadjuvant anti-PD-1 for oral cavity cancer. Assay used: immunoSEQ multiplex PCR; TCRdb lists only in-frame clones, some missing. This sample has about 15,000 clones; 60% to 70% occur once, and the top ten carry roughly 2.1%. The sample here was PBMCs, taken before nivolumab (anti-PD-1) treatment. Receptors originate from a person aged 35-79 years with oral cavity squamous cell carcinoma.

This clone was recorded a few times. V is TRBV19 and J is TRBJ2-1; 9 nucleotides line up with TRBD1. Germline lookup yields CDR1 LNHDA and CDR2 SQIVND (reference sequence). The CDR3 has 14 residues. The J segment lost 5 bases and the V segment lost 5 bases, leaving 4 bases of the junction unmatched. The DNA for the CDR3 is TGTGCCAGTAGTTCGACAGGGGGAAACAATGAGCAGTTCTTC. It yields the protein CASSSTGGNNEQFF.

The chain has TRBV19 and TRBJ2-5; 8 bases map to TRBD1. Germline V gives CDR1 LNHDA, CDR2 SQIVND (reference sequence). Trimming removed 6 bases from V and 1 base from J; junction bases left unmatched: 10. The CDR3 runs 16 residues. The CDR3 loop reads CASSTLGTGLQETQYF. CDR3 coding DNA: TGTGCCAGTAGCACCCTCGGGACAGGCCTCCAAGAGACCCAGTACTTC. Full variable domain (remainder filled in from reference TRBV19 and TRBJ2-5): DGGITQSPKYLFRKEGQNVTLSCEQNLNHDAMYWYRQDPGQGLRLIYYSQIVNDFQKGDIAEGYSVSREKKESFPLTVTSAQKNPTAFYLCASSTLGTGLQETQYFGPGTRLLVL.

The chain carries TRBV9 and TRBJ2-3; a weak D match, TRBD2 (5 bases). In germline, CDR1 is SGDLS, CDR2 YYNGEE. Trimming cost V 4 bases and J 8 bases, with 11 bases left between them. The CDR3 consists of 12 residues. CDR3 DNA sequence: TGTGCCAGCAGCCCCTCTGCGGGTACGCAGTATTTT. As protein: CASSPSAGTQYF.

The J gene is TRBJ2-1, the V gene TRBV27, with a weak D call TRBD1 (5 bases). Deletions cut 5 bases from V and 0 bases from J, with 11 bases between. CDR1 and CDR2 (germline): MNHEY, SMNVEV (reference sequence). The CDR3 has 15 residues. The CDR3 here is CASSKKGSSYNEQFF. The CDR3 DNA follows: TGTGCCAGCAGTAAAAAGGGGTCCTCCTACAATGAGCAGTTCTTC.

V and J are TRBV18 and TRBJ1-1; possibly TRBD1 for D (6 bases). CDR3 length: 16 residues. The V end lost 3 bases, the J end lost 0 bases, and 14 bases lay between the germline ends. CDR1 and CDR2 from the germline V gene are KGHSH and LQKENI. CDR3 sequence: CASSPRQEIMNTEAFF. CDR3 DNA sequence: TGTGCCAGCTCACCCCGACAGGAGATCATGAACACTGAAGCTTTCTTT.

The chain links TRBV29-1 to TRBJ1-1, with 7 bases matching TRBD1. V shed 5 bases and J 5 bases; nucleotides not matched to a gene: 8. Germline V lookup: CDR1 SQVTM, CDR2 ANQGSEA. The CDR3 has 13 residues. The CDR3 DNA follows: TGCAGCGTTCACAGGGGTAAGACTACTGAAGCTTTCTTT. Encoded protein: CSVHRGKTTEAFF.

The chain is built from TRBV5-1 and TRBJ1-6, with D hard to call. The CDR3 contains 14 residues. V gave up 3 bases and J gave up 7 bases, with 11 bases separating them. Germline CDR1 is SGHRS and CDR2 is YFSETQ. The CDR3 DNA reads TGCGCCAGCAGCTCGACCGAAAGGAATTCACCCCTCCACTTT. Its translation is CASSSTERNSPLHF. The whole variable domain, filled in from reference TRBV5-1 and TRBJ1-6, reads KAGVTQTPRYLIKTRGQQVTLSCSPISGHRSVSWYQQTPGQGLQFLFEYFSETQRNKGNFPGRFSGRQFSNSRSEMNVSTLELGDSALYLCASSSTERNSPLHFGNGTRLTVT.

This rearrangement joins TRBV5-4 to TRBJ1-1, with TRBD1 identical over 7 bases. The CDR3 spans 15 residues. J was trimmed by 1 base and V by 5 bases; bases with no gene match: 8. Germline loops: CDR1 SGHNT, CDR2 YYREEE (reference sequence). In nucleotides, the CDR3 is TGTGCCAGCAGACCCCCCACAGGGGAGAACACTGAAGCTTTCTTT. Translated: CASRPPTGENTEAFF.

The chain carries TRBV6-6 and TRBJ2-7, with 10 bases aligning to TRBD1. Germline-derived CDR1 and CDR2 are MNHNY and SVGAGI (reference sequence). This CDR3 has 15 amino acids. V gave up 6 bases and J gave up 5 bases; unmatched junction bases: 10. In nucleotides, the CDR3 is TGTGCCAGCAGGACTGACAGGGGGCTCCGCCACGAGCAGTACTTC. This sequence encodes CASRTDRGLRHEQYF.

CDR3 in DNA: TGTGCCAGCAGCTTGGGTGGGACAGGGTTGAACACCGGGGAGCTGTTTTTT. Its protein product is CASSLGGTGLNTGELFF. The chain employs TRBV5-5 and TRBJ2-2; 9 bases are a match to TRBD1. Germline V CDR1 and CDR2: SGHKS, YYEKEE (reference sequence). The CDR3 extends over 17 amino acids. The J segment lost 1 base and the V segment lost 0 bases, leaving 4 bases of the junction unmatched.

DNA of the CDR3: TGTGCCACCAGCAGAGGGATAGCGGGAGGGCCGGGTACGCAGTATTTT. Protein sequence: CATSRGIAGGPGTQYF. The chain joins TRBV15 to TRBJ2-3; 11 bases fit TRBD2. This CDR3 has 16 amino acids. Germline trimming cut 1 base from V and 8 bases from J; bases unmatched to any gene: 8. CDR1 and CDR2 from the germline V gene are LNHNV and YYDKDF (reference sequence).

This clone has a handful of counts. This chain joins TRBV27 and TRBJ1-1, with D possibly matching TRBD1 (6 bases). CDR3 size: 14 residues. The V and J ends lost 7 bases and 1 base respectively, with 13 bases between them. The germline V gene encodes CDR1 MNHEY and CDR2 SMNVEV (reference sequence). The CDR3 here is CASKPPGANTEAFF. The CDR3 nucleotides read TGTGCCAGCAAACCCCCAGGGGCGAACACTGAAGCTTTCTTT.

This rearrangement joins TRBV5-5 to TRBJ2-1; possible D gene TRBD2, 5 bases. V gave up 1 base and J gave up 4 bases, with 12 bases separating them. Germline values: CDR1 SGHKS, CDR2 YYEKEE (reference sequence). The CDR3 is 15 amino acids. This CDR3 reads CASSLNPSPYNEQFF. The CDR3 region has the DNA TGTGCCAGCAGCTTGAATCCTAGCCCGTACAATGAGCAGTTCTTC.

The V gene is TRBV11-2, the J gene TRBJ1-2; TRBD1 might be the D (5 bases). Trimming cost V 6 bases and J 2 bases, with 10 bases left between them. The germline CDR1 and CDR2 sequences are SGHAT and FQNNGV. This CDR3 is built from 13 residues. CDR3 DNA sequence: TGTGCCAGCAGGGGGGGAACGAACTATGGCTACACCTTC. Translated, it gives CASRGGTNYGYTF.

Written as DNA, the CDR3 is TGCGCCAGCAGCTTGGAGATAGCGGGGGGCAACAATGAGCAGTTCTTC. It is translated as CASSLEIAGGNNEQFF. The genes are TRBV5-1 and TRBJ2-1; 10 nucleotides align to TRBD2. Looked up from germline, CDR1 is SGHRS and CDR2 is YFSETQ. Trimming at V came to 0 bases and at J to 5 bases, leaving 5 bases not matched to a gene. The CDR3 has 16 amino acids.

J is TRBJ1-1 and V is TRBV19; no definite D call. Germline CDR1 is LNHDA and CDR2 is SQIVND (reference sequence). This CDR3 is built from 17 residues. The V end lost 5 bases, the J end lost 1 base, and 20 bases lay between the germline ends. The CDR3 spells CASSPKNQDITNTEAFF. In DNA, the CDR3 is TGTGCCAGTAGTCCGAAGAACCAAGACATAACGAACACTGAAGCTTTCTTT.

This sequence joins TRBV6-6 and TRBJ2-1, with a weak D call TRBD2 (6 bases). The V and J ends lost 6 bases and 7 bases respectively, with 19 bases between them. The CDR3 extends over 15 amino acids. The germline V gene has CDR1 MNHNY and CDR2 SVGAGI (reference sequence). This CDR3 is CASRGGGTFTNEQFF. The CDR3 coding sequence is TGTGCCAGCAGGGGAGGTGGGACCTTTACTAATGAGCAGTTCTTC.

The J gene is TRBJ2-2, the V gene TRBV5-1; 8 nucleotides match TRBD2. This CDR3 is 14 amino acids long. Trimming took 5 bases from V and 0 from J; bases not matched to a gene: 0. Germline values: CDR1 SGHRS, CDR2 YFSETQ. This CDR3 reads CASRTSANTGELFF. CDR3 nucleotides: TGCGCCAGCAGGACTAGCGCGAACACCGGGGAGCTGTTTTTT.

The gene calls are TRBV28 and TRBJ1-5; D remains ambiguous. This CDR3 region has 15 residues. Trimming removed 7 bases at V and 2 bases at J, with 15 bases between. The germline V gene has CDR1 MDHEN and CDR2 SYDVKM. CDR3 in amino acids: CASKKESLGNQPQHF. The CDR3 bases are TGTGCCAGCAAAAAGGAAAGCCTAGGCAATCAGCCCCAGCATTTT.

This chain joins TRBV4-2 and TRBJ2-7, with 12 bases aligning to TRBD2. J gave up 6 bases and V 0 bases, and 6 bases lay outside the gene matches. Germline V gene sequence: CDR1 LGHNA, CDR2 YNFKEQ. The length of the CDR3 is 16 residues. The CDR3 bases are TGTGCCAGCAGCCAAGATCCTAGCGGGGGGGCCGCCGAGCAGTACTTC. Translating it yields CASSQDPSGGAAEQYF.

The V call is TRBV18, the J call TRBJ1-2, with TRBD1 matching over 10 bases. Germline trimming cut 2 bases from V and 2 bases from J; bases unmatched to any gene: 5. The length of the CDR3 is 16 residues. From germline, CDR1 is KGHSH and CDR2 LQKENI. The CDR3 region is CASSPGTGARNYGYTF. The CDR3 DNA follows: TGTGCCAGCTCACCAGGGACAGGGGCAAGAAACTATGGCTACACCTTC.

The chain couples TRBV28 to TRBJ2-6; 7 bases line up with TRBD2. The CDR3 has 16 residues. V lost 11 bases to trimming and J lost 1 base; unmatched junction nucleotides: 11. Germline V gives CDR1 MDHEN, CDR2 SYDVKM. The CDR3, as DNA: TGTGCCGCGGGGGTCCCCGGAATTTCTGGGGCCAACGTCCTGACTTTC. Amino acid sequence: CAAGVPGISGANVLTF. The complete variable domain, with remaining parts taken from reference TRBV28 and TRBJ2-6, reads DVKVTQSSRYLVKRTGEKVFLECVQDMDHENMFWYRQDPGLGLRLIYFSYDVKMKEKGDIPEGYSVSREKKERFSLILESASTNQTSMYLCAAGVPGISGANVLTFGAGSRLTVL.

Only a few counts were recorded for this clone. The rearrangement uses TRBV4-1 and TRBJ2-5, with D possibly TRBD2 on 5 matching bases. CDR1 is MGHRA and CDR2 is YSYEKL in the germline V gene. V lost 4 bases and J 5 bases, leaving 14 bases between the germline ends. CDR3 size: 14 residues. The CDR3 DNA reads TGCGCCAGCAGCCTTATTACTCGGAGGGAGACCCAGTACTTC. Its translation: CASSLITRRETQYF.

The genes are TRBV5-4 and TRBJ2-5; D ambiguous. V lost 1 base to trimming and J lost 1 base, with 8 bases between them. CDR1 is SGHNT, CDR2 YYREEE, per germline (reference sequence). The CDR3 runs to 14 residues. The CDR3 nucleotides are TGTGCCAGCAGCTTGTCTCGCGGCCAAGAGACCCAGTACTTC. It codes for CASSLSRGQETQYF. Combining the CDR3 with reference TRBV5-4 and TRBJ2-5 gives the whole variable domain ETGVTQSPTHLIKTRGQQVTLRCSSQSGHNTVSWYQQALGQGPQFIFQYYREEENGRGNFPPRFSGLQFPNYSSELNVNALELDDSALYLCASSLSRGQETQYFGPGTRLLVL.

The rearrangement links TRBV18 to TRBJ1-6; D call uncertain. Deletions cut 11 bases from V and 11 bases from J, with 19 bases between. Germline-derived CDR1 and CDR2 are KGHSH and LQKENI. This CDR3 is built from 13 residues. In nucleotides, the CDR3 is TGTGCCGGCACCATGGACCCCCGGACACCCCTCCACTTT. Translation: CAGTMDPRTPLHF. Based on the CDR3 plus reference TRBV18 and TRBJ1-6, the full variable domain is NAGVMQNPRHLVRRRGQEARLRCSPMKGHSHVYWYRQLPEEGLKFMVYLQKENIIDESGMPKERFSAEFPKEGPSILRIQQVVRGDSAAYFCAGTMDPRTPLHFGNGTRLTVT.

This chain connects TRBV6-6 to TRBJ1-2; D possibly corresponds to TRBD1 (6 bases). V was shortened by 6 bases and J by 1 base, with 12 bases between the two germline ends. The CDR3 has 14 residues. Germline V gives CDR1 MNHNY, CDR2 SVGAGI (reference sequence). CDR3 nucleotides: TGTGCCAGCAGGGGCAACAGGGATAACTATGGCTACACCTTC. Translation: CASRGNRDNYGYTF.

This clone was counted between two and nine times. The chain uses TRBV6-1 and TRBJ1-5; 7 bases are a match to TRBD1. This CDR3 is 15 amino acids long. Germline V gene data show CDR1 as MNHNS and CDR2 as SASEGT. Unmatched junction bases numbered 4, after V lost 5 bases and J lost 0 bases. CDR3 region: CASSFDRASNQPQHF. The CDR3, as DNA: TGTGCCAGCAGTTTCGACAGGGCTAGCAATCAGCCCCAGCATTTT.

The chain couples TRBV6-1 to TRBJ1-6; the D is unclear. Germline CDR1 MNHNS, CDR2 SASEGT. The ends were cut back, 4 bases at V and 5 bases at J, with 6 bases in the middle. This CDR3 contains 13 residues. CDR3 residues: CASSGLDNSPLHF. DNA for the CDR3: TGTGCCAGCAGTGGCTTGGATAATTCACCCCTCCACTTT.

This clone occurred once. The J gene is TRBJ1-2, the V gene TRBV19, with D perhaps TRBD1 (5 bases). The V end was cut by 9 bases, the J end by 3 bases, with 11 bases between. This CDR3 comprises 12 residues. In germline, CDR1 is LNHDA, CDR2 SQIVND (reference sequence). The CDR3 sequence: CARVTDDYGYTF. The CDR3 nucleotides are TGTGCCAGAGTGACAGACGACTATGGCTACACCTTC.